These 20 T cell receptor beta chains came from one sample sequenced in a study of T-cell memory formation after mild COVID-19 (dated by TCRdb to the early 2020s). The library came from 5' RACE. The data were produced on an Illumina NovaSeq 6000. TCRdb reprocessed the public reads (quality trimming at Q25 with fastp, clone calling with MiXCR) and kept in-frame beta chains. Identical CDR3 proteins give one entry, which carries the most common genes and DNA. A total of 300,000 to 400,000 distinct CDR3 sequences appear in this sample, approximately 16% of them only once. Jointly, the top ten make up around 20% of the sample. Sequencing was carried out using PBMCs or a T cell subset sorted from them (not recorded which). These receptors were collected from a man in his late teens or twenties who had mild COVID-19 (a few samples of this study predate the infection). The sample titles of this study are shuffled in the database, so cell type and time point are left out; the donor was told from shared clones.

Only a few counts were recorded for this clonotype. The V call is TRBV12-3 or TRBV12-4, the J call TRBJ2-7, with 10 bases matching TRBD2. V shed 6 bases, J shed 4 bases, and the junction held 9 bases outside the gene matches. The CDR3 length is 15 residues. The CDR3 sequence is CASSGAGGRLYEQYF. CDR3 nucleotides: TGTGCCAGCAGCGGAGCGGGGGGGAGATTATACGAGCAGTACTTC.

The chain has TRBV11-2 and TRBJ2-1; TRBD2 might be the D (5 bases). The V gene lost 5 bases and the J gene lost 0 bases, with 14 bases spanning the gap. There are 16 residues in the CDR3. The V gene's germline CDR1 is SGHAT and CDR2 FQNNGV. CDR3 sequence: CASSPLATRSYNEQFF. The CDR3 DNA follows: TGTGCCAGCAGCCCCCTAGCTACCCGCTCCTACAATGAGCAGTTCTTC.

The chain has TRBV5-1 and TRBJ2-6; perhaps TRBD1 as D (6 bases). This CDR3 spans 17 amino acids. V dropped 0 bases and J dropped 6 bases, with 16 bases sitting between them. Germline V gene lookup returns CDR1 SGHRS and CDR2 YFSETQ. The CDR3 coding sequence is TGCGCCAGCAGCTTGGGGCCAGGGGTGGGATTGGCCAACGTCCTGACTTTC. Translation: CASSLGPGVGLANVLTF. Full variable domain (rest looked up from reference TRBV5-1 and TRBJ2-6): KAGVTQTPRYLIKTRGQQVTLSCSPISGHRSVSWYQQTPGQGLQFLFEYFSETQRNKGNFPGRFSGRQFSNSRSEMNVSTLELGDSALYLCASSLGPGVGLANVLTFGAGSRLTVL.

This sequence joins TRBV2 and TRBJ2-3; D remains ambiguous. CDR1 SNHLY and CDR2 FYNNEI come from the germline V gene. The CDR3 contains 14 residues. V dropped 2 bases and J dropped 1 base, with 7 bases sitting between them. CDR3 residues: CASSEISGTDTQYF. The CDR3 DNA is TGTGCCAGCAGTGAAATATCAGGCACAGATACGCAGTATTTT. Supplemented by reference TRBV2 and TRBJ2-3, the full variable domain reads EPEVTQTPSHQVTQMGQEVILRCVPISNHLYFYWYRQILGQKVEFLVSFYNNEISEKSEIFDDQFSVERPDGSNFTLKIRSTKLEDSAMYFCASSEISGTDTQYFGPGTRLTVL.

The CDR3 nucleotides are TGTGCCACAACGGGACAGACCACCGGGGAGCTGTTTTTT. It yields the protein CATTGQTTGELFF. The rearrangement links TRBV24-1 to TRBJ2-2; 7 bases match TRBD1. Germline CDR1 KGHDR, CDR2 SFDVKD. Trimming at V came to 10 bases and at J to 4 bases, leaving 5 bases not matched to a gene. The CDR3 spans 13 residues.

The V gene is TRBV5-1, the J gene TRBJ2-1, with 12 nucleotides matching TRBD2. Germline CDR1 SGHRS, CDR2 YFSETQ. This CDR3 region has 15 residues. V dropped 4 bases and J dropped 6; count of bases not matched to a gene: 5. In nucleotides, the CDR3 is TGCGCCAGCAGCCGCCCTAGCGGGGGGGTCAATGAGCAGTTCTTC. Translated: CASSRPSGGVNEQFF.

This clonotype came up once. The chain has TRBV7-2 and TRBJ2-7, with 9 nucleotides matching TRBD2. Germline CDR1 and CDR2: SGHTA and FQGNSA. This CDR3 comprises 17 residues. Trimming removed 4 bases from V and 0 bases from J; junction bases left unmatched: 10. CDR3 protein: CASSSLSRGGPSYEQYF. As DNA, the CDR3 is TGTGCCAGCAGCTCCCTCTCGCGGGGGGGCCCCTCCTACGAGCAGTACTTC.

In this sample, this clonotype turned up a few times. The chain recombines TRBV7-2 with TRBJ2-4; 7 bases are shared with TRBD1. V lost 1 base to trimming and J lost 2 bases; unmatched junction nucleotides: 5. CDR3 length: 16 amino acids. The V gene's germline CDR1 is SGHTA and CDR2 FQGNSA. Written as DNA, the CDR3 is TGTGCCAGCAGCTTAGAGGCAGGGGGAACCAAAAACATTCAGTACTTC. It encodes CASSLEAGGTKNIQYF.

V gene TRBV24-1 combines with J gene TRBJ2-1, with no clear D. V was cut by 5 bases and J by 3 bases, with 10 bases left in between. This CDR3 spans 14 amino acids. Germline V gives CDR1 KGHDR, CDR2 SFDVKD. CDR3 bases: TGTGCCACCAGTGTTGGCGGTTTCTACAATGAGCAGTTCTTC. Protein sequence: CATSVGGFYNEQFF.

This clonotype has a count of ten or more. This chain uses TRBV7-6 with TRBJ2-5, with unresolved D. The V end was cut by 5 bases, the J end by 0 bases, with 13 bases between. Germline V gives CDR1 SGHVS, CDR2 FNYEAQ. The CDR3 sequence is 15 residues long. The CDR3 nucleotides are TGTGCCAGCAGCCTCTTAGGCAGGTACCAAGAGACCCAGTACTTC. Amino acids: CASSLLGRYQETQYF.

This clonotype was observed a handful of times. J is TRBJ1-5 and V is TRBV7-6, with a tentative D call TRBD1 (5 bases). Trimming took off 2 bases at V and 4 bases at J, with 12 bases between the two ends. The CDR3 has 15 residues. CDR1 and CDR2 from the germline V gene are SGHVS and FNYEAQ. The CDR3 bases are TGTGCCAGCAGCTTATCAGGGTTGGGAAATCAGCCCCAGCATTTT. As protein: CASSLSGLGNQPQHF.

The chain carries TRBV7-6 and TRBJ2-3, with a possible D match to TRBD2 (5 bases). Germline loops: CDR1 SGHVS, CDR2 FNYEAQ. There are 18 residues in the CDR3. V gave up 2 bases and J gave up 1 base, with 19 bases separating them. The CDR3 loop reads CASSLHTIRGECTDTQYF. The CDR3 nucleotides are TGTGCCAGCAGCTTACATACCATTCGTGGGGAGTGCACAGATACGCAGTATTTT.

This clonotype was detected only once. This rearrangement joins TRBV12-3 or TRBV12-4 to TRBJ2-5; TRBD2 agrees at 15 bases. The J segment lost 4 bases and the V segment lost 6 bases, leaving 9 bases of the junction unmatched. CDR3 length equals 17 residues. This chain's CDR3 is CASSKGTSGGPLETQYF. CDR3 coding DNA: TGTGCCAGCAGCAAAGGGACTAGCGGGGGGCCATTAGAGACCCAGTACTTC.

This chain uses TRBV5-6 with TRBJ1-1; no firm D call. Trimming took 4 bases from V and 4 from J, leaving 14 bases between them. Germline V gives CDR1 SGHDT, CDR2 YYEEEE. The CDR3 length is 14 residues. This CDR3 is CASSVSNSPTEAFF. CDR3 nucleotides: TGTGCCAGCAGCGTCAGTAACAGCCCCACTGAAGCTTTCTTT.

This clonotype was seen a handful of times. The V gene is TRBV6-5, the J gene TRBJ1-2; D unresolved. V shed 5 bases and J shed 7 bases, with 11 bases lying between them. CDR3 size: 12 residues. Germline V gene sequence: CDR1 MNHEY, CDR2 SVGAGI. DNA for the CDR3: TGTGCCAGCAGTGGTCCGGGATCTGGCTACACCTTC. This translates into CASSGPGSGYTF.

This chain joins TRBV9 and TRBJ1-1; D possibly corresponds to TRBD1 (5 bases). Germline V gene lookup returns CDR1 SGDLS and CDR2 YYNGEE. This CDR3 is 13 amino acids long. Trimming left V 2 bases short and J 11 bases short, with 16 bases between. As DNA, the CDR3 is TGTGCCAGCAGCGTCCCCGGCCGCAGGGCGGCTTTCTTT. Translated, it gives CASSVPGRRAAFF.

The chain couples TRBV20-1 to TRBJ2-3, with D possibly matching TRBD1 (6 bases). There are 14 residues in the CDR3. CDR1 is DFQATT and CDR2 is SNEGSKA in the germline V gene (reference sequence). Trimming shortened V by 6 bases and J by 2 bases, and 15 bases separated the two germline ends. The CDR3 loop reads CSAPLGGSTDTQYF. CDR3 DNA: TGCAGTGCCCCGCTAGGGGGTTCCACAGATACGCAGTATTTT.

The genes are TRBV4-3 and TRBJ1-2, with D possibly being TRBD1 (5 bases). Between the trimmed V and J ends, which lost 1 base and 2 bases, there was a span of 8 bases. Germline V gene sequence: CDR1 LGHNA, CDR2 YSLEER. CDR3 length: 14 residues. CDR3 in DNA: TGCGCCAGCAGCCAAGTCCGGGGGAACTATGGCTACACCTTC. This sequence encodes CASSQVRGNYGYTF.

This clonotype was seen a handful of times. V gene TRBV12-3 or TRBV12-4 combines with J gene TRBJ2-3, with TRBD1 matching 9 bases. V lost 6 bases and J lost 5; bases outside the gene matches: 9. This CDR3 comprises 15 residues. The CDR3, as DNA: TGTGCCAGCAGCCAAGGACAGGGGAGGGGAGATACGCAGTATTTT. Translated: CASSQGQGRGDTQYF.

The V gene is TRBV7-9, the J gene TRBJ1-2, with no clear D. The CDR3 is 16 residues long. V gave up 5 bases and J gave up 10 bases, with 26 bases separating them. CDR1 is SEHNR and CDR2 is FQNEAQ in the germline V gene (reference sequence). This CDR3 reads CASSHSNIGPGSAYTF. The CDR3 region has the DNA TGTGCCAGCAGCCACAGCAATATCGGGCCAGGCTCAGCCTACACCTTC.